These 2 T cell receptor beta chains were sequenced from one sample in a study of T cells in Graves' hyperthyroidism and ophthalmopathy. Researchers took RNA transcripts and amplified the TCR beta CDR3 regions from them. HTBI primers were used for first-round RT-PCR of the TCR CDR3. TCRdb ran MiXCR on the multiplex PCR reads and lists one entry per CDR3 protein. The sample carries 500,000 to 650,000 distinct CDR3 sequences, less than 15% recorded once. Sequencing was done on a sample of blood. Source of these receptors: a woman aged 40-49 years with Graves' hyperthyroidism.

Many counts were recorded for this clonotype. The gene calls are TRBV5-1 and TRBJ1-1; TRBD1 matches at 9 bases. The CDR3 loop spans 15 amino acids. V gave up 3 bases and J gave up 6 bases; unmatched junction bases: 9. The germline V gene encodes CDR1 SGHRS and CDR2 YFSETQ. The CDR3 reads CASSWNRGRIAEAFF. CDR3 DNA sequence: TGCGCCAGCAGCTGGAACAGGGGGCGAATCGCTGAAGCTTTCTTT. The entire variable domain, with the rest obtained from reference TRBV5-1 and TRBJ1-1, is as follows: KAGVTQTPRYLIKTRGQQVTLSCSPISGHRSVSWYQQTPGQGLQFLFEYFSETQRNKGNFPGRFSGRQFSNSRSEMNVSTLELGDSALYLCASSWNRGRIAEAFFGQGTRLTVV.

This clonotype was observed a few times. CDR3 residues: CASSVDSGDRVYTDTQYF. The CDR3 DNA is TGTGCCAGCAGCGTAGACTCTGGGGACAGGGTCTACACAGATACGCAGTATTTT. This chain links TRBV9 with TRBJ2-3; 9 bases align to TRBD1. Germline CDR1 SGDLS, CDR2 YYNGEE. The CDR3 spans 18 residues. J was trimmed by 2 bases and V by 0 bases; bases with no gene match: 10.